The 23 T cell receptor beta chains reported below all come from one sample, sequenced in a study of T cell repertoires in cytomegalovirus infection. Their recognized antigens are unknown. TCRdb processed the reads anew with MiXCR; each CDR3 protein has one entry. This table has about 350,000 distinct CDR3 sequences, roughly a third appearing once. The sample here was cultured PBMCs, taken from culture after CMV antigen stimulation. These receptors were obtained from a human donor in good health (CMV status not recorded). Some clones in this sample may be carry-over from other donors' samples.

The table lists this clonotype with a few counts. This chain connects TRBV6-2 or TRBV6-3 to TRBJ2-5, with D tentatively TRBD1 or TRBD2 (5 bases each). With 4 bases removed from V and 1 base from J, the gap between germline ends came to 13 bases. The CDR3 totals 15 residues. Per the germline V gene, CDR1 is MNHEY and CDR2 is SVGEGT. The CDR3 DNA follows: TGTGCCAGCAGTTCCTGGGGACCGATCCAAGAGACCCAGTACTTC. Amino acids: CASSSWGPIQETQYF.

The CDR3 sequence is CASSQGRQYYTEAFF. The CDR3 DNA reads TGTGCCAGCAGCCAAGGACGACAGTACTACACTGAAGCTTTCTTT. The chain employs TRBV14 and TRBJ1-1, with D possibly TRBD1 on 5 matching bases. This CDR3 is built from 15 residues. The germline V and J ends were trimmed by 1 base and 3 bases, with 12 bases remaining between them. Looked up from germline, CDR1 is SGHDN and CDR2 is FVKESK.

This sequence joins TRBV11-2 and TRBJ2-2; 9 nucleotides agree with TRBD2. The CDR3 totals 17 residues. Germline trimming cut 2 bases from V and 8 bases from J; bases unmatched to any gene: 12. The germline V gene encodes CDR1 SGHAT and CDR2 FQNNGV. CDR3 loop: CASSLIPSGNFTGELFF. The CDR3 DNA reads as TGTGCCAGCAGCTTAATCCCTAGCGGGAATTTCACTGGGGAGCTGTTTTTT. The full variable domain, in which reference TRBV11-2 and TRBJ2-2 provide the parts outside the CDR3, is EAGVAQSPRYKIIEKRQSVAFWCNPISGHATLYWYQQILGQGPKLLIQFQNNGVVDDSQLPKDRFSAERLKGVDSTLKIQPAKLEDSAVYLCASSLIPSGNFTGELFFGEGSRLTVL.

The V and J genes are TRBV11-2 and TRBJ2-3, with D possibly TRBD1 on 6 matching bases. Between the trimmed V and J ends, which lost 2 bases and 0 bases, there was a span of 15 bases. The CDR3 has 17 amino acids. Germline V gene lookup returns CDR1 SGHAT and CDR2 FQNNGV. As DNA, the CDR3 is TGTGCCAGCAGCTTATCCCGGGAAGGGGGAAGCACAGATACGCAGTATTTT. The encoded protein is CASSLSREGGSTDTQYF. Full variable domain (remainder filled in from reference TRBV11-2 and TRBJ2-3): EAGVAQSPRYKIIEKRQSVAFWCNPISGHATLYWYQQILGQGPKLLIQFQNNGVVDDSQLPKDRFSAERLKGVDSTLKIQPAKLEDSAVYLCASSLSREGGSTDTQYFGPGTRLTVL.

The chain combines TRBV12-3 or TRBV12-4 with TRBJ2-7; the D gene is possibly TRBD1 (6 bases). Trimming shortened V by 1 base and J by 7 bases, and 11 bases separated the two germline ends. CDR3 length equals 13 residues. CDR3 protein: CASSLENRVEQYF. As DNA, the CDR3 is TGTGCCAGCAGTTTAGAAAACAGGGTAGAGCAGTACTTC.

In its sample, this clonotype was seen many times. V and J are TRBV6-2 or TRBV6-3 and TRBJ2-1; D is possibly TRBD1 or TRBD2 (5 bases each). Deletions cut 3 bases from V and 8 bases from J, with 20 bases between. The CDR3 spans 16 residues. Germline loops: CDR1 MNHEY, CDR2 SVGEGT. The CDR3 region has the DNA TGTGCCAGCAGTTATTCGGGGTCAGGAAGGGGAGATGAGCAGTTCTTC. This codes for CASSYSGSGRGDEQFF.

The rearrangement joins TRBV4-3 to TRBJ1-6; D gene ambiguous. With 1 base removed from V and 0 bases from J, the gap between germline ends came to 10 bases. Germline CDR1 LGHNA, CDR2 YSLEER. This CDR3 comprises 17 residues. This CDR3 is CASSQGLGSSYNSPLHF. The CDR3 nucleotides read TGCGCCAGCAGCCAAGGGTTGGGGAGCTCCTATAATTCACCCCTCCACTTT.

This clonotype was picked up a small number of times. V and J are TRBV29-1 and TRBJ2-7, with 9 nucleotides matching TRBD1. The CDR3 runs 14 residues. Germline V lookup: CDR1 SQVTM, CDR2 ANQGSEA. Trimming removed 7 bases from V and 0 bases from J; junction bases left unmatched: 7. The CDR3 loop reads CSDWTGESSYEQYV. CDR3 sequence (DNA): TGCAGCGACTGGACAGGGGAAAGCTCCTACGAGCAGTACGTC.

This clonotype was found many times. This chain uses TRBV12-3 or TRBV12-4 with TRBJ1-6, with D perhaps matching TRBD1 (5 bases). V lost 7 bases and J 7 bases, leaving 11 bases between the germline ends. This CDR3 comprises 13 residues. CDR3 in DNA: TGTGCCAGCAAAGGGGATGGGAATTCACCCCTCCACTTT. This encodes CASKGDGNSPLHF.

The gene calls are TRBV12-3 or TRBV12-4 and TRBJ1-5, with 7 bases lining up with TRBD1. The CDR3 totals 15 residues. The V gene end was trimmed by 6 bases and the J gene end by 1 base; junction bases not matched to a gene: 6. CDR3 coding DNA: TGTGCCAGCAGAAGACAGGGCAGCAGCAATCAGCCCCAGCATTTT. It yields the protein CASRRQGSSNQPQHF.

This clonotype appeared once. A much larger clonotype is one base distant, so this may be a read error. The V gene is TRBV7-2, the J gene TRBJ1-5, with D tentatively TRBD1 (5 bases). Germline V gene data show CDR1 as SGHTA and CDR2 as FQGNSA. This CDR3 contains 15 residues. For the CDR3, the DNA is TGTGCCAGCAACTTAGTAAGTACAGGTATTCAGCCCCAGCATTTT. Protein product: CASNLVSTGIQPQHF.

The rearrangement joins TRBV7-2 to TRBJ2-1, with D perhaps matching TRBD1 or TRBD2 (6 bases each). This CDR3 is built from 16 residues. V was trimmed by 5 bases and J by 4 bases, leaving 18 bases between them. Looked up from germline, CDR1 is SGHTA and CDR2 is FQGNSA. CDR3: CASSVEGGHPYNEQFF. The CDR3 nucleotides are TGTGCCAGCAGCGTCGAGGGGGGACATCCATACAATGAGCAGTTCTTC.

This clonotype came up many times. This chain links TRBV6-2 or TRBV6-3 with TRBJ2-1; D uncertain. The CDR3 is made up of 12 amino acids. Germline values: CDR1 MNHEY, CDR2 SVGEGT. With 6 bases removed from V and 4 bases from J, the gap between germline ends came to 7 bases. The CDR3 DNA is TGTGCCAGCAGCCATCAATACAATGAGCAGTTCTTC. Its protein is CASSHQYNEQFF.

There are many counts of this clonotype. CDR3 in DNA: TGTGCCAGCAGCGCGGGGAGGATGAACACTGAAGCTTTCTTT. Amino acid sequence: CASSAGRMNTEAFF. The gene calls are TRBV7-9 and TRBJ1-1; D remains unclear. The CDR3 is 14 residues long. V was cut by 5 bases and J by 0 bases, with 10 bases left in between. CDR1 SEHNR and CDR2 FQNEAQ come from the germline V gene (reference sequence).

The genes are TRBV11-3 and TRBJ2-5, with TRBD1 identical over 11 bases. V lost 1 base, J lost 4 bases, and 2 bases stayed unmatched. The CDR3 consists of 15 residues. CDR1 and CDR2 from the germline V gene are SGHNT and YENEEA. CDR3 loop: CASSLAGTGGETQYF. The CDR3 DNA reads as TGTGCCAGCAGCTTAGCCGGGACAGGGGGAGAGACCCAGTACTTC.

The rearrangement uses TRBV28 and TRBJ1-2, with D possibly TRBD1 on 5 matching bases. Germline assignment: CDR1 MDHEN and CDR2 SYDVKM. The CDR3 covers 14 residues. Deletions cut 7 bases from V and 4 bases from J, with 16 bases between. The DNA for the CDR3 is TGTGCCAGCACCTTCTCTAGACAGACCTATGGCTACACCTTC. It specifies CASTFSRQTYGYTF.

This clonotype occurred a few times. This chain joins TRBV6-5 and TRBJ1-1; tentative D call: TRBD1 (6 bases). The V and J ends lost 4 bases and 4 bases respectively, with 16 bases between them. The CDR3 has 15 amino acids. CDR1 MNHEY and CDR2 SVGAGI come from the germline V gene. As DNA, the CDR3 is TGTGCCAGCAGTTTGGGCGACAGGATACTCACTGAAGCTTTCTTT. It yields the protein CASSLGDRILTEAFF.

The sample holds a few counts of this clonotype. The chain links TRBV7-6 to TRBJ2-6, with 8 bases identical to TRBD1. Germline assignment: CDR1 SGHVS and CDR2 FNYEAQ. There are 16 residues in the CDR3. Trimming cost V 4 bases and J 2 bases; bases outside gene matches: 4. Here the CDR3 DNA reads TGTGCCAGCAGCTCCGCGGACAGGGCTGGGGCCAACGTCCTGACTTTC. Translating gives CASSSADRAGANVLTF. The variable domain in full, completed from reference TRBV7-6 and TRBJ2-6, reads GAGVSQSPRYKVTKRGQDVALRCDPISGHVSLYWYRQALGQGPEFLTYFNYEAQQDKSGLPNDRFSAERPEGSISTLTIQRTEQRDSAMYRCASSSADRAGANVLTFGAGSRLTVL.

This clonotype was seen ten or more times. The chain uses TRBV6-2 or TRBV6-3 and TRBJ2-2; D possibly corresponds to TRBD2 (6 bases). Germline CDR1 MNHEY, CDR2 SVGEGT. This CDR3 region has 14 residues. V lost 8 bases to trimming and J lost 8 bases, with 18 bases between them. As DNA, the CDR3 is TGTGCCAGCCGTGGCGGAGGGTTTTCGGGGGAGCTGTTTTTT. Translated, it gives CASRGGGFSGELFF.

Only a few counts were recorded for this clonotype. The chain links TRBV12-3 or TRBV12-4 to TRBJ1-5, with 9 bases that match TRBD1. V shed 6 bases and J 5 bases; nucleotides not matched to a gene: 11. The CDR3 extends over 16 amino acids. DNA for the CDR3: TGTGCCAGCAGGCGGGCCGGGACAGGGATTGATCAGCCCCAGCATTTT. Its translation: CASRRAGTGIDQPQHF.

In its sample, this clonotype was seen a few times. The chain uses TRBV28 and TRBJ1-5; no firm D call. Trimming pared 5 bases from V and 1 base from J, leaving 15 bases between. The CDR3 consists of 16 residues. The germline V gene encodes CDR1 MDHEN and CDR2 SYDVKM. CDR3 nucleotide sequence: TGTGCCAGCAGTACACCCGTCGATAGGAGCAATCAGCCCCAGCATTTT. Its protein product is CASSTPVDRSNQPQHF. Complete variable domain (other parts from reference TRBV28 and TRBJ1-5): DVKVTQSSRYLVKRTGEKVFLECVQDMDHENMFWYRQDPGLGLRLIYFSYDVKMKEKGDIPEGYSVSREKKERFSLILESASTNQTSMYLCASSTPVDRSNQPQHFGDGTRLSIL.

The CDR3 spells CSVGGLAATDTQYF. CDR3 DNA: TGCAGCGTAGGGGGACTAGCGGCCACAGATACGCAGTATTTT. The V call is TRBV29-1, the J call TRBJ2-3; TRBD2 matches at 11 bases. J gave up 2 bases and V 6 bases, and 4 bases lay outside the gene matches. This CDR3 is built from 14 residues. Germline CDR1 and CDR2: SQVTM and ANQGSEA.

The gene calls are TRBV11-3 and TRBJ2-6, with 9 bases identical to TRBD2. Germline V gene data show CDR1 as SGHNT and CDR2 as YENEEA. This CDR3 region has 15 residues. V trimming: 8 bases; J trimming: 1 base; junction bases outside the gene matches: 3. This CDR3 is CASAGGRSGANVLTF. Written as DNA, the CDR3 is TGTGCCAGCGCGGGGGGGAGATCTGGGGCCAACGTCCTGACTTTC. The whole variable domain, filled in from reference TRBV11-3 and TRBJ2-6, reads EAGVVQSPRYKIIEKKQPVAFWCNPISGHNTLYWYLQNLGQGPELLIRYENEEAVDDSQLPKDRFSAERLKGVDSTLKIQPAELGDSAVYLCASAGGRSGANVLTFGAGSRLTVL.